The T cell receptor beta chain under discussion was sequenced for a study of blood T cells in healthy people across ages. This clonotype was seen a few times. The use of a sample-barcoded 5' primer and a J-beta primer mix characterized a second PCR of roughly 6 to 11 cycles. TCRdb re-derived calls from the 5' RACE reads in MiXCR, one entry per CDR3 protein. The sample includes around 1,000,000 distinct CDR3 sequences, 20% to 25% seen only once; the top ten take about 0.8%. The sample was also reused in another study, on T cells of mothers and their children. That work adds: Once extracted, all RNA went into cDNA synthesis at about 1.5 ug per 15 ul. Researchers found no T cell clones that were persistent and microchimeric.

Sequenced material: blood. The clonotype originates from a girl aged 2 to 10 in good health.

The CDR3 here is CASSENGDYQPQHF. The DNA of the CDR3 is TGTGCCAGCAGTGAAAACGGGGATTATCAGCCCCAGCATTTT. J is TRBJ1-5 and V is TRBV2; D not certain. The V gene's germline CDR1 is SNHLY and CDR2 FYNNEI. This CDR3 is 14 amino acids long. Trimming left V 2 bases short and J 5 bases short, with 10 bases between.